This paragraph reports one TCR beta chain. Its antigen is undetermined. V shed 0 bases, J shed 6 bases, and the junction held 5 bases outside the gene matches. Germline V gene sequence: CDR1 SGDLS, CDR2 YYNGEE. This CDR3 is built from 16 residues. The data stem from a study of shared clonotypes between healthy human individuals. Study-wide context: For every donor, three CD4 naive, three CD4 memory, two CD8 naive and one CD8 memory plates were used.

Study-wide findings and caveats: The study generally estimated greater richness for naive than memory subsets. In four donors, around 5.5% of naive CD4 clonotypes appeared in common.

Clones were read by immunoSEQ multiplex PCR, and TCRdb kept only the in-frame ones, dropping some. The sample gives 650,000 to 800,000 clones, roughly 72% of which show up once; more than 1.5% is in the top ten. The chain employs TRBV9 and TRBJ2-3, with 12 bases matching TRBD2. Sequencing was done on a sample of memory CD4+ T cells sorted from blood. Documented subset: CD45RA-negative fraction. This TCR derives from a woman in her 30s in good health. CDR3 nucleotides: TGTGCCAGCAGCGTAGGGGAGACTAGCGGGAGTGATACGCAGTATTTT. The encoded protein is CASSVGETSGSDTQYF.